This T cell receptor beta chain is drawn from a study of memory CD4+ T cells and cytomegalovirus serostatus. About the research overall: This sample comes from healthy Belgian adults, eight or nine CMV seropositive, 24 seronegative. Study observations and caveats: CD4+ memory repertoires contained 67 of 164 reported CMV TCRbeta sequences. Repertoires predicted CMV serostatus with median bootstrapped AUC of about 0.95.

The protocol was immunoSEQ multiplex PCR, while the TCRdb copy is restricted to in-frame clones and leaves out a portion. The table records tens of thousands of clones, 82% of them present only once. In its sample, this clone was seen once. The antigen remains unidentified. Single viable CD3+CD4+CD8-CD45RO+ cells were sorted as the memory CD4+ T cells. The sequence came from an adult in good health and CMV-seronegative. The source material was memory CD4+ T cells from blood.

The CDR3 region has the DNA TGTGCCAGCAGCCGCCTCACAGATGGGCAGCCCCAGCATTTT. It is translated as CASSRLTDGQPQHF. The J gene is TRBJ1-5, the V gene TRBV14; D gene uncertain. CDR1 and CDR2 (germline): SGHDN, FVKESK. The CDR3 is 14 amino acids. Trimming removed 4 bases from V and 7 bases from J, with 14 bases in between.